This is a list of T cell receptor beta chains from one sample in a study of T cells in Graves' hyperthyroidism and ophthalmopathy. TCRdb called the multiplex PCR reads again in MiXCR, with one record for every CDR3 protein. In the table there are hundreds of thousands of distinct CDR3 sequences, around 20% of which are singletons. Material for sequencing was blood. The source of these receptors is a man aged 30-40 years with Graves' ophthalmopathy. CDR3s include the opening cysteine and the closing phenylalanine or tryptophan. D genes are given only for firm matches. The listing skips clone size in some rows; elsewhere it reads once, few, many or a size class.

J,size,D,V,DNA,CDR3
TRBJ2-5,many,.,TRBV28,TGTGCCAGCAGTTCCGGGGACGGGACCCAAGAGACCCAGTACTTC,CASSSGDGTQETQYF
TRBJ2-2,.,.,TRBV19,TGTGCCAGTAGTAATCTCCCCGGGGTAGCGGCGAACACCGGGGAGCTGTTTTTT,CASSNLPGVAANTGELFF
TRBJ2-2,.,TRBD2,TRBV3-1,TGTGCCAGCAGCCATGGACTAGCGGGAGGGTCGAACACCGGGGAGCTGTTTTTT,CASSHGLAGGSNTGELFF
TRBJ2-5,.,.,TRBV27,TGTGCCAGCCCAACGTCCCAGTACTTC,CASPTSQYF
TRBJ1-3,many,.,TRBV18,TGTGCCAGCTCAATGGACAGCTCTGGAAACACCATATATTTT,CASSMDSSGNTIYF
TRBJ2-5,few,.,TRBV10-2,TGCGCCAGCAGTGAGACAGGGTCGGTGAAGACCCAGTACTTC,CASSETGSVKTQYF
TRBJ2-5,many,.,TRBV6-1,TGTGCCAGCATAATGGGGGACCAAGAGACCCAGTACTTC,CASIMGDQETQYF
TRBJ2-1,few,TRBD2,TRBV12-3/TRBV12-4,TGTGCCAGCACCTCGGGACTAGCGGGGTACAATGAGCAGTTCTTC,CASTSGLAGYNEQFF
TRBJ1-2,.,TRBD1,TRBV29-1,TGCAGCGTTGTAAGTCCCGGGACAGGCGGCTACACCTTC,CSVVSPGTGGYTF
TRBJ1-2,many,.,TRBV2,TGTGCCAGCAGTGAAGGGGTAGGGGTCCGCGGCTACACCTTC,CASSEGVGVRGYTF
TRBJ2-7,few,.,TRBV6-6,TGTGCCAGCAGTTACTTCCTAAGCAGAGAAGAGCAGTACTTC,CASSYFLSREEQYF
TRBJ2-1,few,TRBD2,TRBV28,TGTGCCAGCAGTTCCCTGACTAGCGGGAGGCCTTACAATGAGCAGTTCTTC,CASSSLTSGRPYNEQFF
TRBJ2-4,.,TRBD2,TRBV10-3,TGTGCCATCAGTGAGTCGGAGGCGGGAGGGGCCAAAAACATTCAGTACTTC,CAISESEAGGAKNIQYF
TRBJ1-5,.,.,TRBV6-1,TGTGCCAGCAGCCCTCCTAGTAATCAGCCCCAGCATTTT,CASSPPSNQPQHF
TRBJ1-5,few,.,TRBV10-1,TGCGCCAGCAGTGAGTCGCGGGACCGGCCCCAGCATTTT,CASSESRDRPQHF
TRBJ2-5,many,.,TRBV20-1,TGCAGTGCCCTCGGGACGGGCCCCACTTACTTC,CSALGTGPTYF
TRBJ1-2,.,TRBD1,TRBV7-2,TGTGCCAGCAGCCAAGAAGGGGACCCGACAGGGATCGGCTATGGCTACACCTTC,CASSQEGDPTGIGYGYTF
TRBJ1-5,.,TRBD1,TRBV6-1,TGTGCCAGCAGTGAAGACAGGGGGCTCAGTAATCAGCCCCAGCATTTT,CASSEDRGLSNQPQHF
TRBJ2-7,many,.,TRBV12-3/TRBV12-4,TGTGCCAGCAGTCAACTCAACTACGAGCAGTACTTC,CASSQLNYEQYF
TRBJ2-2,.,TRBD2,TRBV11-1,TGTGCCAGCAGCTTCCCGAGTGGTGCTAGCGGGATACTCACCGGGGAGCTGTTTTTT,CASSFPSGASGILTGELFF
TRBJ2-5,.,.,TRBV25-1,TGTGCCAGCTGCACCCAGACTGGCGGGAAAGAGACCCAGTACTTC,CASCTQTGGKETQYF
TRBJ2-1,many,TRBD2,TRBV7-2,TGTGCCAGCAGCTCCGGGACTAGCGAATACAATGAGCAGTTCTTC,CASSSGTSEYNEQFF
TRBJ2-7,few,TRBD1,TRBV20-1,TGCAGTGCTACAGACAGGGGGTTGTACGAGCAGTACTTC,CSATDRGLYEQYF
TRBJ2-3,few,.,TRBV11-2,TGTGCCGAGGGCTTAACAGATACGCAGTATTTT,CAEGLTDTQYF
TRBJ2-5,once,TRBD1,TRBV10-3,TGTGCCATCAGTGTGGACAGGGAACAGACCCAGTACTTC,CAISVDREQTQYF
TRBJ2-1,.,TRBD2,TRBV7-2,TGTGCCAGCAGCTTCCCTGGGACTAGCGGGAGGTTAAATGAGCAGTTCTTC,CASSFPGTSGRLNEQFF
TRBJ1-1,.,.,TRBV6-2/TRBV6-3,TGTGCCAGCAGTTACTCTAGGACAACCACTGAAGCTTTCTTT,CASSYSRTTTEAFF
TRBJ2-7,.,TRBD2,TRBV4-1,TGCACCAGCAGCCAAGCGATGGTAGCGGGAGTTTACGAGCAGTACTTC,CTSSQAMVAGVYEQYF
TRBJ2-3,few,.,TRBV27,TGTGCCAGCAGTTTCAGAGCCCCTAGCACAGATACGCAGTATTTT,CASSFRAPSTDTQYF
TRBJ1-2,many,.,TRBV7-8,TGTGCCAGCAGCTTAGCTGGCCGTAACTATGGCTACACCTTC,CASSLAGRNYGYTF
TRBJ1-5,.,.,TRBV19,TGTGCCAGTAGCCGTGAGGGGGGCCTTAGCAATCAGCCCCAGCATTTT,CASSREGGLSNQPQHF
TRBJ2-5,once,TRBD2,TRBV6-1,TGTGCCAGCACAGCAGCGGGAAGCCGACAAGAGACCCAGTACTTC,CASTAAGSRQETQYF
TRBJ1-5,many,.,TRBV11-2,TGTGCCAGCAGCTACACGGGGGGCAGGGCGCAGCCCCAGCATTTT,CASSYTGGRAQPQHF
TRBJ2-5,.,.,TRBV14,TGTGCCAGCAGCCCGGGACTTGGGACCCAGTACTTC,CASSPGLGTQYF
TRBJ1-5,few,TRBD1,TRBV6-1,TGTGCCAGCAGAATAACAGGGGGCAATCAGCCCCAGCATTTT,CASRITGGNQPQHF